This T cell receptor beta chain came from a study of CD8+CD57+ T cells in acquired aplastic anemia. CD8+CD57+ cell expansion had been shown by flow cytometry in patients chosen for sequencing. Trimming removed 3 bases at V and 8 bases at J, with 19 bases between. The CDR3 covers 15 residues. Germline V gene data show CDR1 as ENHRY and CDR2 as SYGVKD. Template material for TCR beta VDJ and CDR3 profiling consisted of genomic DNA. TCRdb reprocessed the reads with MiXCR, giving one entry per CDR3 protein. The profile shows some 150,000 distinct CDR3 sequences, 40% to 65% of them singletons. For this clonotype: A much larger clone differs from this one at a single base, so this may be a read error.

Sequenced input: sorted CD4+, CD8+, or CD8+CD57+ T cells (not recorded which) from PBMCs. The chain carries TRBV10-3 and TRBJ1-1; D perhaps matches TRBD1 (6 bases). The sequence came from a human donor with aplastic anemia. CDR3 DNA sequence: TGTGCCATCAGTGACTCCACGGGGGGCGGGGAAGAAGCTTTCTTT. Translation gives CAISDSTGGGEEAFF.